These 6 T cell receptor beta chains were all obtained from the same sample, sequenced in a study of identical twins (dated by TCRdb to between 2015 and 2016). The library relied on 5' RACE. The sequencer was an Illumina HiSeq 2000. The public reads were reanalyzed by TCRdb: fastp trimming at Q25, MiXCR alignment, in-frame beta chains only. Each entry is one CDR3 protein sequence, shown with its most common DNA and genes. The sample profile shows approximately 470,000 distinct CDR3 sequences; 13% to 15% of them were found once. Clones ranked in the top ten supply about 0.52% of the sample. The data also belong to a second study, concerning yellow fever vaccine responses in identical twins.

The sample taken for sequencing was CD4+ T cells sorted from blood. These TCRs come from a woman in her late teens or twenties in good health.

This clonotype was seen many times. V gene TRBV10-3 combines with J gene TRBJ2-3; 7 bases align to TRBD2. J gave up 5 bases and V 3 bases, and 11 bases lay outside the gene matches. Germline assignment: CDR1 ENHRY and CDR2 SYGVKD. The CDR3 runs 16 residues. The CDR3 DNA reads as TGTGCCATCAGTGACTTGGCTAGCGGCCTTCGAGATACGCAGTATTTT. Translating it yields CAISDLASGLRDTQYF.

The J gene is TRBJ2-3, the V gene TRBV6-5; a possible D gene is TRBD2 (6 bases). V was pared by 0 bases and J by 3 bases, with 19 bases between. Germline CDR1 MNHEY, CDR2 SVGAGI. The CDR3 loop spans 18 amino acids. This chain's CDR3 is CASSYSSGSPSATDTQYF. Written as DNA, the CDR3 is TGTGCCAGCAGTTACTCGAGCGGGTCTCCTTCGGCGACAGATACGCAGTATTTT.

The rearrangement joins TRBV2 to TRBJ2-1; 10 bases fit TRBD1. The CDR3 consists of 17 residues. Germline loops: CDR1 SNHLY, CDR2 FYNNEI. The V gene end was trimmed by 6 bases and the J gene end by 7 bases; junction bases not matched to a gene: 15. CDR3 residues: CASSQRLRQGASNEQFF. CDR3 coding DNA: TGTGCCAGCAGCCAACGTTTAAGACAGGGGGCCAGTAATGAGCAGTTCTTC.

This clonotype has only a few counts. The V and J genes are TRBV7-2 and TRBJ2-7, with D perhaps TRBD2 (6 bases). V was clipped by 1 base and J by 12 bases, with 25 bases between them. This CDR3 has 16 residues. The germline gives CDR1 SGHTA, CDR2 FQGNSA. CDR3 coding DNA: TGTGCCAGCAGCTTAGTACCGGGAGCCAGAGGGGCATCAGGGTACTTC. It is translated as CASSLVPGARGASGYF.

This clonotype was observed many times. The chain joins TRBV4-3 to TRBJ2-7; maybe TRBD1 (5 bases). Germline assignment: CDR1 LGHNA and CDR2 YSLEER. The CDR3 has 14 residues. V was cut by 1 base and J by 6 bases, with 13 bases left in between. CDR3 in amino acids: CASSQVQGPSEQYF. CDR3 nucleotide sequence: TGCGCCAGCAGCCAAGTTCAGGGTCCAAGCGAGCAGTACTTC.

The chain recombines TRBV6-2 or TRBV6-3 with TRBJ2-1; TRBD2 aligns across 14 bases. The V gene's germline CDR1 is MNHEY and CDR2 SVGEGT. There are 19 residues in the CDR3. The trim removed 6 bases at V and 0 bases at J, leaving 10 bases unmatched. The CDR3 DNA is TGTGCCAGCAGCCCCTTGGGACTAGCGGGAGACTCCTCCTACAATGAGCAGTTCTTC. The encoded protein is CASSPLGLAGDSSYNEQFF.